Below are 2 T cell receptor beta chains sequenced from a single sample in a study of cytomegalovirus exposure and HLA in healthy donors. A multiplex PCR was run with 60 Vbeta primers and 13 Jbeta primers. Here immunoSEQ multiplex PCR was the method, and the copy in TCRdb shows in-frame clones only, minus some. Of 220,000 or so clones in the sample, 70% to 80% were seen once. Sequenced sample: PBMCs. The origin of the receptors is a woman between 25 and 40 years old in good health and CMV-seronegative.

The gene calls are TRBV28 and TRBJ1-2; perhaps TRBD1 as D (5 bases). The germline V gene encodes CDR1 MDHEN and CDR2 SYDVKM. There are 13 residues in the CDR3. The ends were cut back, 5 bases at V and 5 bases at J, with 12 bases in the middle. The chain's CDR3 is CASSVTSGYGYTF. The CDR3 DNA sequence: TGTGCCAGCAGTGTAACCTCAGGGTATGGCTACACCTTC.

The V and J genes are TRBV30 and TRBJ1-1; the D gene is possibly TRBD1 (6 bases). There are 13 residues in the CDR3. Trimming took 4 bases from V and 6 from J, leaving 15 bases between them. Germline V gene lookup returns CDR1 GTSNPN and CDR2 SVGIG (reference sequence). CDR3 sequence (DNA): TGTGCCTGGACGGGGGGGCTTTTCGCTGAAGCTTTCTTT. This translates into CAWTGGLFAEAFF.